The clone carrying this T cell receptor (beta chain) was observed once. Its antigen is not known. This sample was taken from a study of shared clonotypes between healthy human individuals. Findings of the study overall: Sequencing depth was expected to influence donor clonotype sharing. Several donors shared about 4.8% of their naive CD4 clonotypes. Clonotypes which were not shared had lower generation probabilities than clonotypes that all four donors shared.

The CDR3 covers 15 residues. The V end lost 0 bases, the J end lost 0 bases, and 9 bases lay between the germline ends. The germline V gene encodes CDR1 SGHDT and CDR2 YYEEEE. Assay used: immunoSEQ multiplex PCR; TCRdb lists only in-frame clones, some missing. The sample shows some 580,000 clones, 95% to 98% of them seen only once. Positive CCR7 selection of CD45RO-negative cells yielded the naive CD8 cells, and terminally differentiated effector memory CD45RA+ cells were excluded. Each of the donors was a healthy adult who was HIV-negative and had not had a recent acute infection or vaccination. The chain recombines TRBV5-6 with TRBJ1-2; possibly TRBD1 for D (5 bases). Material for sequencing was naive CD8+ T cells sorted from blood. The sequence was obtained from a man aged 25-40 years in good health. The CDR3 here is CASSLGRGANYGYTF. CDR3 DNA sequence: TGTGCCAGCAGCTTGGGTAGGGGTGCTAACTATGGCTACACCTTC.